This TCR beta chain was sequenced in a study of cytomegalovirus exposure and HLA in healthy donors. Researchers ran the PCR with 60 Vbeta and 13 Jbeta primers. The table came from immunoSEQ multiplex PCR; TCRdb's copy has only in-frame clones and leaves some out. The profile shows approximately 140,000 clones, over 70% of them singletons. The CDR3 runs to 16 residues. Germline assignment: CDR1 SGHAT and CDR2 FQNNGV. V lost 2 bases to trimming and J lost 5 bases, with 15 bases between them. Whole-study results and caveats: The study designated some 180 TCR beta chains cytomegalovirus-associated. The classifier was said to identify cytomegalovirus status with high specificity and sensitivity.

Comment on this clone: Its antigen is unknown.

This clonotype was sampled from a man aged 35-49 years in good health and CMV-seropositive. Sequences were obtained from PBMCs. V gene TRBV11-2 combines with J gene TRBJ1-4, with a possible D match to TRBD1 (6 bases). The CDR3: CASSLLNTGSNEKLFF. The CDR3 nucleotides read TGTGCCAGCAGCTTACTAAACACAGGGTCGAATGAAAAACTGTTTTTT.